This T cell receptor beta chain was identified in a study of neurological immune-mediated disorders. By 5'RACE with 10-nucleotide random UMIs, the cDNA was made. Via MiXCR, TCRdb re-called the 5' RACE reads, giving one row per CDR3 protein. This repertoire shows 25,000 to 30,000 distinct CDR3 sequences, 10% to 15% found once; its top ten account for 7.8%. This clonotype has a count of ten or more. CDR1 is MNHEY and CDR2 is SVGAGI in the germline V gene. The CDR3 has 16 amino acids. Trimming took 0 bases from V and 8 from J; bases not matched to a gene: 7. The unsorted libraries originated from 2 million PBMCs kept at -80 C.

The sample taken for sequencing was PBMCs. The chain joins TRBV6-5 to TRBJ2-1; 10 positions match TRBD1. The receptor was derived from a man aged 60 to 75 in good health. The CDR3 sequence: CASSYSIPGQGHEQFF. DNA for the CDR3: TGTGCCAGCAGTTACTCGATACCGGGACAGGGGCATGAGCAGTTCTTC.